The source of this TCR beta chain is a study of technical replicates of blood from a handful of donors. This clone is a singleton in its sample. J gave up 3 bases and V 5 bases, and 4 bases lay outside the gene matches. Germline V gene lookup returns CDR1 SGDLS and CDR2 YYNGEE. There are 15 residues in the CDR3. Data came from immunoSEQ multiplex PCR; TCRdb stores just in-frame clones and leaves some out. The sample records 70,000 to 95,000 clones, approximately 97% being singletons. The sequenced sample consisted of T cells isolated from PBMCs. The V gene is TRBV9, the J gene TRBJ2-1, with 11 positions matching TRBD2. This clonotype was obtained from a human donor in good health. CDR3 residues: CASRLGTSGYNEQFF. The DNA of the CDR3 is TGTGCCAGCAGACTCGGGACTAGCGGCTACAATGAGCAGTTCTTC.